This TCR beta chain comes out of a study of cytomegalovirus exposure and HLA in healthy donors. Study context: Membership in the Caucasian-associated ancestry cluster was found for 81% of approximately 430 genotyped donors.

The CDR3 is 18 amino acids. Germline loops: CDR1 MGHRA, CDR2 YSYEKL. The ends lost 0 bases at V and 0 bases at J; junction bases unmatched: 7. Regarding the study as a whole: The investigators catalogued some 150 TCR beta chains as cytomegalovirus-associated. Most likely, a cluster of highly shared sequence variants arose as a sequencing artifact. The study reported that TCR beta sequences accurately predicted HLA-A and HLA-B alleles in most subjects.

This clone was recorded only once. As yet, its antigen is unknown. In the PCR, 60 Vbeta and 13 Jbeta primers were used. Some clones are missing from TCRdb's copy, which holds only in-frame ones; the method was immunoSEQ multiplex PCR. The data contain fewer than 250,000 clones, 85% to 90% of them seen just once; the ten biggest clones take up over 1%. This TCR was sampled from a human donor in good health. This rearrangement joins TRBV4-1 to TRBJ2-1, with 8 bases fitting TRBD2. Source material: PBMCs. In DNA, the CDR3 is TGCGCCAGCAGCCAAGAGGCTAGCGGGCCTAGCTCCTACAATGAGCAGTTCTTC. Translating it yields CASSQEASGPSSYNEQFF.